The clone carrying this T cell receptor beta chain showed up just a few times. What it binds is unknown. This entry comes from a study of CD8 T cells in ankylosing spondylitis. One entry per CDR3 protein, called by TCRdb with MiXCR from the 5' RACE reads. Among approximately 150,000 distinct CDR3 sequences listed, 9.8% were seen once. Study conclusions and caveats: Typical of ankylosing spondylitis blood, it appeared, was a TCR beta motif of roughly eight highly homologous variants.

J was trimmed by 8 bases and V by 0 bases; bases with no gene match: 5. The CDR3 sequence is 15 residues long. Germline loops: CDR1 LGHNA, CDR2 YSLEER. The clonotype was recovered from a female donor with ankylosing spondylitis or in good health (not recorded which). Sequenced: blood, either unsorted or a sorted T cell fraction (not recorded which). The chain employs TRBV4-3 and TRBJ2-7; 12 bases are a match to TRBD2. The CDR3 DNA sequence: TGCGCCAGCAGCCAAGAAGGGCTAGCGGGAGGGAAGCAGTACTTC. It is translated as CASSQEGLAGGKQYF.